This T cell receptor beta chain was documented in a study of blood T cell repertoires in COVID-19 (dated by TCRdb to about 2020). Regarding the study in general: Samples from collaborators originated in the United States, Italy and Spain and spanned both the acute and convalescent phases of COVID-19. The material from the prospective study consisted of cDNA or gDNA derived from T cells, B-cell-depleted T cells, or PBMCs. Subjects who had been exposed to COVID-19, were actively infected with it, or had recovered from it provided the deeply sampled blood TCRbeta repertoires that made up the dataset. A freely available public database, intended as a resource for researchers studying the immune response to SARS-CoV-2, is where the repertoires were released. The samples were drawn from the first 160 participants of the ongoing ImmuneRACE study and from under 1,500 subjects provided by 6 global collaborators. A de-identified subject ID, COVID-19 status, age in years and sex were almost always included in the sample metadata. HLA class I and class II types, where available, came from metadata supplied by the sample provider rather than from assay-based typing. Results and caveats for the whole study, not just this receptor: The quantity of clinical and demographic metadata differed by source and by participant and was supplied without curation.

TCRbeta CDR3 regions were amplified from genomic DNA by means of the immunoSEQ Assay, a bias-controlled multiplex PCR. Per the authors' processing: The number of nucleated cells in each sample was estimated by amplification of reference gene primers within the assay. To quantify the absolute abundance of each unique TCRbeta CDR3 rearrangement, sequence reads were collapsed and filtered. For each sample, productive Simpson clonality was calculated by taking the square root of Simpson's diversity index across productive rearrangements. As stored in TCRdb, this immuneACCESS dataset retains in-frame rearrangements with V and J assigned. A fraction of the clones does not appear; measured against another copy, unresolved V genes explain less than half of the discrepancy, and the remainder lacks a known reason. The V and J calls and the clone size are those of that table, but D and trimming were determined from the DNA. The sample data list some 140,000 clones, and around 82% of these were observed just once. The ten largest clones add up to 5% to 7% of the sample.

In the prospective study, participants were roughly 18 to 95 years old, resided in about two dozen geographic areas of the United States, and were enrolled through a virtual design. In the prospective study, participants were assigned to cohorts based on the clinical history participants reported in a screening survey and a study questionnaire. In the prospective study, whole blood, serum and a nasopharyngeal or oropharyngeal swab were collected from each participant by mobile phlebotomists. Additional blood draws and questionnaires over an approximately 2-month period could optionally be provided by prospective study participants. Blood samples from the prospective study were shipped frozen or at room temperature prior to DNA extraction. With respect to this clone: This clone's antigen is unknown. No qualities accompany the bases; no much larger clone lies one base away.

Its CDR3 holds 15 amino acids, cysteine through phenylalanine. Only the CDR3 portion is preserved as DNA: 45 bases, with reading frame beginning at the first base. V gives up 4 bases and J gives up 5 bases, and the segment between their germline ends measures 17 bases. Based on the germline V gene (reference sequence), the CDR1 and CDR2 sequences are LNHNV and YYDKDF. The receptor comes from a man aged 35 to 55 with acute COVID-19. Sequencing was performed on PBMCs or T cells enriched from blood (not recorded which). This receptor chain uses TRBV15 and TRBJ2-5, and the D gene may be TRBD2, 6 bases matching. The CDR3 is CATSTLGGRWETQYF. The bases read TGTGCCACCAGCACTCTGGGGGGACGGTGGGAGACCCAGTACTTC. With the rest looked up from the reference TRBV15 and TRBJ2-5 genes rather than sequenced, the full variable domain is DAMVIQNPRYQVTQFGKPVTLSCSQTLNHNVMYWYQQKSSQAPKLLFHYYDKDFNNEADTPDNFQSRRPNTSFCFLDIRSPGLGDTAMYLCATSTLGGRWETQYFGPGTRLLVL.